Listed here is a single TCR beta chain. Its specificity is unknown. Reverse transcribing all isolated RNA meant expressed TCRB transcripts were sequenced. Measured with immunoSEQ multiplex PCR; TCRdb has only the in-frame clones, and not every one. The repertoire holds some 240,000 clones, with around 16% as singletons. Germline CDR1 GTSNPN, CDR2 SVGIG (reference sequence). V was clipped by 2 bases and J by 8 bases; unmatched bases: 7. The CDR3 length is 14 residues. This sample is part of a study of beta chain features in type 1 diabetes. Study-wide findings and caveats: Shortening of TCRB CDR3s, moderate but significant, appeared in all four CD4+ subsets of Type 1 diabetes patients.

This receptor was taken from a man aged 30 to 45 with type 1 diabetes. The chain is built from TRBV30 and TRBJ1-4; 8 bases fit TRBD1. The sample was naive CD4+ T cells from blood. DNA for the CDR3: TGTGCCTGGAGTTACGGACAGGGAAGCGAAAAACTGTTTTTT. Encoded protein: CAWSYGQGSEKLFF.